Each of the 5 T cell receptor beta chains below was sequenced from the same sample in a study of cytomegalovirus exposure and HLA in healthy donors. With 60 Vbeta and 13 Jbeta primers, the PCR was carried out. Repertoires were generated with immunoSEQ multiplex PCR, while TCRdb's copy carries only in-frame clones and drops some. The table lists about 200,000 clones, 70% to 85% of them singletons. Material for sequencing was PBMCs. The origin of the receptors is a man in his forties in good health and CMV-seropositive.

V usage is TRBV29-1 and J usage is TRBJ1-5; 10 nucleotides match TRBD1. The length of the CDR3 is 14 residues. Looked up from germline, CDR1 is SQVTM and CDR2 is ANQGSEA. V gave up 6 bases and J gave up 0 bases; unmatched junction bases: 2. The CDR3 region has the DNA TGCAGCGTCGGGACAGGGGTTAGCAATCAGCCCCAGCATTTT. This codes for CSVGTGVSNQPQHF.

The gene calls are TRBV7-8 and TRBJ1-2; D may be TRBD1 (5 bases). Germline CDR1 is SGHVS and CDR2 is FQNEAQ. The CDR3 has 13 residues. The V end lost 7 bases, the J end lost 8 bases, and 17 bases lay between the germline ends. Here the CDR3 DNA reads TGTGCCAGCAAGATGGGGGGGGTACCGGGCTACACCTTC. Translated, it gives CASKMGGVPGYTF.

V is TRBV5-4 and J is TRBJ1-1; tentatively, D is TRBD1 (5 bases). CDR1 is SGHNT, CDR2 YYREEE, per germline (reference sequence). This CDR3 has 12 amino acids. Trimming stripped 3 bases from V and 7 bases from J, with 10 bases between. CDR3 in DNA: TGTGCCAGCAGCTCCCGGACAAATGAAGCTTTCTTT. Its protein product is CASSSRTNEAFF. Using reference TRBV5-4 and TRBJ1-1 for the parts outside the CDR3, the full variable domain is ETGVTQSPTHLIKTRGQQVTLRCSSQSGHNTVSWYQQALGQGPQFIFQYYREEENGRGNFPPRFSGLQFPNYSSELNVNALELDDSALYLCASSSRTNEAFFGQGTRLTVV.

This clone was detected once. The chain links TRBV2 to TRBJ1-5; 7 bases map to TRBD1. The germline V gene encodes CDR1 SNHLY and CDR2 FYNNEI. V trimming: 6 bases; J trimming: 3 bases; junction bases outside the gene matches: 5. CDR3 length: 14 amino acids. DNA for the CDR3: TGTGCCAGCAGGCAGGGACAGCCCAATCAGCCCCAGCATTTT. It encodes CASRQGQPNQPQHF.

Worth noting for this clone: Other DNA sequences in the same sample also yield this CDR3. The chain recombines TRBV18 with TRBJ2-5; 8 bases are a match to TRBD1. Germline V lookup: CDR1 KGHSH, CDR2 LQKENI. The CDR3 runs to 14 residues. Unmatched junction bases numbered 5, after V lost 6 bases and J lost 2 bases. CDR3 coding DNA: TGTGCCAGCTCTCCTGGACAGGGACAAGAGACCCAGTACTTC. Translation gives CASSPGQGQETQYF.